This T cell receptor beta chain comes out of a study of vaccination and CD4 T cells after COVID-19. About the research overall: Convalescents were six males and four females, two of them Hispanic. Study-wide findings and caveats: Spike mono-reactivity applied to 304 of 307 vaccine-specific clones detected in convalescent patients.

Sequencing of DNA taken from cultured CD4+ T cells relied on the Oncomine TCR Beta short-read assay. One entry per CDR3 protein, called by TCRdb with MiXCR from the PCR reads. Among roughly 6,400 distinct CDR3 sequences, about 64% were seen once, and the ten largest hold around 28%. Per the germline V gene, CDR1 is DFQATT and CDR2 is SNEGSKA (reference sequence). V was clipped by 6 bases and J by 0 bases; unmatched bases: 5. CDR3 size: 13 residues. Regarding this clonotype: Its antigen remains unknown.

Regarding treatment: 10-day PBMC culture with coronavirus spike peptide pools or control peptides (ViraFEST assay). Positive PCR tests came between March and December 2020, ahead of the US Alpha, Beta and Delta variants. The receptor was isolated from a human donor who had recovered from COVID-19. Material: CD4+ T cells from blood, cultured in vitro. J is TRBJ2-7 and V is TRBV20-1; 7 bases are shared with TRBD2. CDR3 region: CSAWRGTSYEQYF. The CDR3 DNA sequence: TGCAGTGCCTGGCGGGGGACCTCCTACGAGCAGTACTTC.